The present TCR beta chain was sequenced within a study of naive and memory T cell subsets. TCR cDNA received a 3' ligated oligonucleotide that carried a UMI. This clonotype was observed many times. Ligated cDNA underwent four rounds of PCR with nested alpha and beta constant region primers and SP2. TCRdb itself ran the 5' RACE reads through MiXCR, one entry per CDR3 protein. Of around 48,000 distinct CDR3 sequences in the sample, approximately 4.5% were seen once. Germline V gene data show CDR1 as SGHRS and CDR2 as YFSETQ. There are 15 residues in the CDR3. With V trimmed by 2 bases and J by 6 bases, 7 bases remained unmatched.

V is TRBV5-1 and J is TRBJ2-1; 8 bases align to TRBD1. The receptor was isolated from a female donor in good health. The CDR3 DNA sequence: TGCGCCAGCAGCTTTACAGGGGGAGGACGCAATGAGCAGTTCTTC. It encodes CASSFTGGGRNEQFF.